This T cell receptor (beta chain) was captured in a study of blood T cell repertoires in COVID-19. Looking at the study overall: Sites across the United States, Italy and Spain contributed samples from acute and convalescent COVID-19. In each case, the material was cDNA or gDNA derived from T cells, B-cell-depleted T cells, or PBMCs.

In the original processing: It was from reference gene primer amplification that nucleated cell counts were estimated. Sequencing was performed with immunoSEQ multiplex PCR; in TCRdb, only in-frame clones are kept and a portion is missing. D and trimming come from the DNA, and the V and J calls and clone size come from that table. The sample carries some 270,000 clones, 89% recorded once. This clonotype originated in a middle-aged woman who had recovered from COVID-19. Input material: peripheral blood.

In DNA, the CDR3 is TGTGCCAGCAGCTTGGGAGGGCTTAACTATGGCTACACCTTC. This gives the protein CASSLGGLNYGYTF. This chain joins TRBV11-2 and TRBJ1-2; D uncertain. V was trimmed by 3 bases and J by 1 base, leaving 9 bases between them. Germline CDR1 reads SGHAT; CDR2 reads FQNNGV. CDR3 size: 14 residues.